The clone carrying this TCR beta chain was seen a few times. Time point here: patch test 2, 6 weeks after DPC sensitization. Treatment denoted: therapeutic diphenylcyclopropenone sensitization with weekly scalp DPC. These data originate in a study of human T cells and chemical hapten exposure. CDR1 and CDR2 (germline): GTSNPN, SVGIG (reference sequence). Trimming took 5 bases from V and 6 from J, leaving 10 bases between them. There are 12 residues in the CDR3. TCRdb reanalysed the RACE reads using MiXCR and keeps one entry per CDR3 protein. The table shows tens of thousands of distinct CDR3 sequences, with around 10% occurring only once.

The chain has TRBV30 and TRBJ2-2; D perhaps matches TRBD1 (6 bases). This TCR was sampled from a man under 40 with alopecia areata. Some clones in this sample may be carry-over from other donors' samples. The specimen was whole blood, collected in connection with sensitization to the hapten diphenylcyclopropenone (DPC). The CDR3: CAWGAGAGELFF. CDR3 bases: TGTGCCTGGGGGGCAGGGGCCGGGGAGCTGTTTTTT.